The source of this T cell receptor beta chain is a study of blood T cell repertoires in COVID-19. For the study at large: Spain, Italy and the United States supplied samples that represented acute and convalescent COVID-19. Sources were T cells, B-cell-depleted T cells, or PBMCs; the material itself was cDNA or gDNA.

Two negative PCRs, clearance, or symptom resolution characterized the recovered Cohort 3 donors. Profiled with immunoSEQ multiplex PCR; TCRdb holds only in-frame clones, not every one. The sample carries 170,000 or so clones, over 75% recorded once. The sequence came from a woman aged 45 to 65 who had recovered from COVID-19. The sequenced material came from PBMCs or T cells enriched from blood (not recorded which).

This CDR3 reads CASSPGRTSHSYEQYF. The CDR3 DNA follows: TGTGCCAGCAGCCCCGGTCGGACTAGCCACTCCTACGAGCAGTACTTC. This chain connects TRBV7-2 to TRBJ2-7, with TRBD2 identical over 8 bases. Germline V gene data show CDR1 as SGHTA and CDR2 as FQGNSA. V gave up 5 bases and J gave up 0 bases; unmatched junction bases: 9. This CDR3 has 16 residues.